This T cell receptor (beta chain) was sequenced during a study of blood T cell repertoires in COVID-19. Study context: Donors in the United States, Italy and Spain gave samples during acute or convalescent COVID-19.

Living in 25 or so US areas, the participants were between roughly 18 and 95 years of age. Sequencing used immunoSEQ multiplex PCR; TCRdb keeps in-frame clones, though not all of them. The repertoire holds roughly 400,000 clones, roughly 84% seen once, with about 1.5% in the top ten. The CDR3 contains 15 residues. The V end lost 7 bases, the J end lost 0 bases, and 10 bases lay between the germline ends. The germline CDR1 and CDR2 sequences are MDHEN and SYDVKM. The clonotype was recovered from a woman aged 18 to 35 who had been exposed to COVID-19. The chain couples TRBV28 to TRBJ2-6; D call uncertain. The sample comprised PBMCs or T cells enriched from blood (not recorded which). This CDR3 is CASTRSHSGANVLTF. Here the CDR3 DNA reads TGTGCCAGCACCCGGAGCCACTCTGGGGCCAACGTCCTGACTTTC.